This T cell receptor beta chain was retrieved from a study of Ad26.COV2.S vaccination and SARS-CoV-2 variants. Overall study context: Of the COV1001 trial arms, the Ad26.COV2.S arm included the donor. Intramuscular Ad26.COV2.S doses were given once or twice, 56 days apart.

The V segment lost 2 bases and the J segment 1 base; nucleotides outside the gene matches: 3. Germline CDR1 and CDR2: SEHNR and FQNEAQ (reference sequence). CDR3 length: 16 residues. Treatment reported: around 19 received Ad26.COV2.S at low or high dose, single or two shots; several received placebo; per-sample allocation not given. Sample collection was performed on day 63 after the first vaccine or placebo injection. Clones were read by immunoSEQ multiplex PCR, and TCRdb kept only the in-frame ones, dropping some. Of hundreds of thousands of clones detected, 70% to 90% appear once; the ten largest clones hold approximately 1.5%.

The chain uses TRBV7-9 and TRBJ2-2; 8 bases fit TRBD2. The origin of this receptor is a person aged 18 to 65 who received the Ad26.COV2.S COVID-19 vaccine or a placebo. Specimen: peripheral blood, collected in a trial of Ad26.COV2.S vaccine versus placebo. Here the CDR3 DNA reads TGTGCCAGCAGCTTAACGAGCGGGGGGAACACCGGGGAGCTGTTTTTT. Its protein is CASSLTSGGNTGELFF.